Sequencing of this T cell receptor (beta chain) was carried out in a study of blood T cell repertoires in COVID-19. Across the whole study: Some COVID-19 samples were acute and others convalescent; all came from the United States, Italy and Spain. PBMCs, B-cell-depleted T cells, or T cells were the source of the cDNA or gDNA that made up the material.

As handled by the study authors: Reference gene primer amplification gave estimated nucleated cell counts. Clones were read by immunoSEQ multiplex PCR, and TCRdb kept only the in-frame ones, dropping some. V and J calls and clone size follow that table, whereas D and trimming were derived from the DNA. The data contain under 300,000 clones, just under 85% of them singletons. This CDR3 has 16 residues. The ends lost 3 bases at V and 3 bases at J; junction bases unmatched: 9. Per germline, CDR1 SGHTA and CDR2 FQGNSA. The sequencing input was peripheral blood. The rearrangement joins TRBV7-2 to TRBJ2-7; the match to TRBD2 covers 9 bases. The receptor was derived from an elderly woman with acute or convalescent COVID-19. CDR3 DNA sequence: TGTGCCAGCAGCTTGACCGGGACTAGCTCTATCTACGAGCAGTACTTC. Translation: CASSLTGTSSIYEQYF.